The clone carrying this T cell receptor beta chain was detected ten times or more. The CDR3 is 14 residues long. Germline CDR1 and CDR2: MNHNS and SASEGT. The V gene end was trimmed by 5 bases and the J gene end by 5 bases; junction bases not matched to a gene: 6. This sample stems from a study of identical twins. Everyone who gave samples was a healthy Caucasian. TCRdb called the 5' RACE reads again in MiXCR, with one record for every CDR3 protein. The sample gives just under 650,000 distinct CDR3 sequences, just over 7% of which show up once; 1.6% is in the top ten. The same sample was also used in a study of yellow fever vaccine responses in identical twins.

Sequenced: PBMCs. The source of this sequence is a woman aged 18-29 years in good health. This chain joins TRBV6-1 and TRBJ1-1; 9 bases match TRBD1. DNA of the CDR3: TGTGCCAGCAGTCGGGACAGGGAGCGAACTGAAGCTTTCTTT. It yields the protein CASSRDRERTEAFF.